One sample yielded the 6 T cell receptor beta chains listed below, sequenced in a study of metastatic and nonmetastatic thyroid tumors. TCRdb re-clonotyped the PCR reads through MiXCR. The profile covers tens of thousands of clones, with around a quarter appearing a single time and around 3% taken by the ten largest. Thyroid surgery had not been preceded by any treatment in any patient. The material sequenced was blood. The receptors stem from a male donor with papillary thyroid cancer or a benign thyroid nodule (not recorded which). Some clones in this sample may be carry-over from other donors' samples.

At least ten counts were recorded for this clone. The chain has TRBV7-3 and TRBJ2-3; possibly TRBD2 for D (6 bases). V gave up 0 bases and J gave up 1 base, with 8 bases separating them. The CDR3 spans 15 residues. CDR1 SGHTA and CDR2 FQGTGA come from the germline V gene. This CDR3 is CASSLTRGGTDTQYF. Written as DNA, the CDR3 is TGTGCCAGCAGCTTAACGCGGGGTGGCACAGATACGCAGTATTTT.

The J gene is TRBJ2-1, the V gene TRBV20-1; no reliable D call. This CDR3 is 14 amino acids long. V lost 7 bases and J 2 bases, leaving 15 bases between the germline ends. The germline V gene encodes CDR1 DFQATT and CDR2 SNEGSKA (reference sequence). The DNA for the CDR3 is TGCAGTGACCTCGGTGTGACGCCCTACAATGAGCAGTTCTTC. Protein product: CSDLGVTPYNEQFF.

This clone was observed many times. The rearrangement links TRBV4-2 to TRBJ2-4; 14 bases are shared with TRBD2. Germline V lookup: CDR1 LGHNA, CDR2 YNFKEQ. The CDR3 contains 20 residues. Unmatched junction bases numbered 12, after V lost 4 bases and J lost 1 base. In DNA, the CDR3 is TGTGCCAGCAGCCTGTCCCTCGGGACTAGCGGGAGTTTTGCCAAAAACATTCAGTACTTC. Its translation is CASSLSLGTSGSFAKNIQYF.

The sample holds a few counts of this clone. The J gene is TRBJ1-2, the V gene TRBV30; no reliable D call. Germline values: CDR1 GTSNPN, CDR2 SVGIG (reference sequence). V lost 1 base and J lost 7, with 7 bases in between. This CDR3 has 11 amino acids. The CDR3 bases are TGTGCCTGGAGTGGGGCAGGTGGCTACACCTTC. As protein: CAWSGAGGYTF. Full variable domain (outside the CDR3, taken from reference TRBV30 and TRBJ1-2): SQTIHQWPATLVQPVGSPLSLECTVEGTSNPNLYWYRQAAGRGLQLLFYSVGIGQISSEVPQNLSASRPQDRQFILSSKKLLLSDSGFYLCAWSGAGGYTFGSGTRLTVV.

This clone has just a few counts. The CDR3 DNA is TGTGCCATCAGTGAGGCTATATGGGGAGAGCAGTTCTTC. Its translation is CAISEAIWGEQFF. The chain combines TRBV10-3 with TRBJ2-1; D call uncertain. V shed 2 bases and J shed 10 bases, with 12 bases lying between them. The CDR3 is 13 amino acids. Germline assignment: CDR1 ENHRY and CDR2 SYGVKD.

This clone was detected ten times or more. The chain employs TRBV20-1 and TRBJ2-6; D gene uncertain. V lost 1 base and J 4 bases, leaving 11 bases between the germline ends. Germline lookup yields CDR1 DFQATT and CDR2 SNEGSKA (reference sequence). The CDR3 is 15 residues long. The CDR3 loop reads CSARVGPRGANVLTF. The CDR3 DNA is TGCAGTGCTAGAGTCGGACCGAGGGGGGCCAACGTCCTGACTTTC.